Listed below are T cell receptor beta chains from one sample, sequenced in a study of blood T cell repertoires in COVID-19. The table came from immunoSEQ multiplex PCR; TCRdb's copy has only in-frame clones and leaves some out. The sample lists about 250,000 clones, over 75% occurring once. Sample: PBMCs or T cells enriched from blood (not recorded which). The receptors derive from a woman in her forties or fifties with acute COVID-19. Both conserved end residues are part of each CDR3. D genes are given only for firm matches. A row's size may be missing; if present it is once, few, many or a size class.

clone_size d_call cdr3_length j_call v_call cdr3_aa cdr3_nt
- TRBD2 17 TRBJ2-3 TRBV7-2 CASSLDIWAAGEDTQYF TGTGCCAGCAGCTTAGATATTTGGGCGGCGGGGGAGGATACGCAGTATTTT
- TRBD1 15 TRBJ2-1 TRBV5-1 CASSLTGQGAGEQFF TGCGCCAGCAGCTTGACTGGACAGGGGGCCGGGGAGCAGTTCTTC
- - 16 TRBJ1-2 TRBV7-8 CASSLAQAGFGYGYTF TGTGCCAGCAGCTTAGCCCAAGCAGGGTTCGGCTATGGCTACACCTTC
- - 12 TRBJ1-1 TRBV12-3/TRBV12-4 CASSLLQEEAFF TGTGCCAGCAGTTTATTACAGGAGGAAGCTTTCTTT
- - 16 TRBJ1-6 TRBV5-4 CASSLGVRQVGSPLHF TGTGCCAGCAGCTTGGGAGTTAGACAGGTGGGATCACCCCTCCACTTT
few - 11 TRBJ1-3 TRBV19 CASSSWRTIYF TGTGCCAGTAGTTCCTGGCGGACCATATATTTT
- TRBD1 14 TRBJ1-1 TRBV2 CASSTGQMNTEAFF TGTGCCAGCAGTACGGGACAGATGAACACTGAAGCTTTCTTT
- - 13 TRBJ1-2 TRBV7-2 CASSFAETMGYTF TGTGCCAGCAGCTTTGCAGAGACTATGGGCTACACCTTC
- TRBD1 15 TRBJ1-5 TRBV5-1 CASSVTGQENQPQHF TGCGCCAGCAGCGTGACCGGACAGGAGAATCAGCCCCAGCATTTT
- TRBD1 16 TRBJ1-4 TRBV7-2 CASSLNRDRVGEKLFF TGTGCCAGCAGCTTAAATAGGGACAGGGTGGGGGAAAAACTGTTTTTT
- - 14 TRBJ1-2 TRBV18 CASSPHPQGLWRTF TGTGCCAGCTCACCACATCCACAGGGACTATGGCGCACCTTC
once - 19 TRBJ2-7 TRBV7-7 CASSRCRTLSGLTSYEQYF TGTGCTAGCAGCCGTTGTCGCACCCTGTCGGGACTTACATCCTACGAGCAGTACTTC
- TRBD1 14 TRBJ2-3 TRBV5-1 CASSLGTGRDTQYF TGCGCCAGCAGCTTAGGGACAGGGCGAGATACGCAGTATTTT
- - 14 TRBJ1-4 TRBV19 CASKVAGNKEKLFF TGTGCCAGTAAGGTGGCAGGTAACAAGGAAAAACTGTTTTTT
- - 14 TRBJ1-2 TRBV7-2 CASSERARDYGYTF TGTGCCAGCAGCGAAAGAGCCCGGGACTATGGCTACACCTTC
few TRBD1 15 TRBJ2-7 TRBV27 CASSPTTGVSYEQYF TGTGCCAGCAGTCCTACGACAGGGGTAAGCTACGAGCAGTACTTC
- - 16 TRBJ2-1 TRBV5-1 CASSSRSGGLGNEQFF TGCGCCAGCAGCTCACGTTCCGGGGGTCTCGGCAATGAGCAGTTCTTC
- - 17 TRBJ1-4 TRBV5-6 CASSTDENRATNEKLFF TGTGCCAGCAGCACGGATGAAAACAGGGCAACTAATGAAAAACTGTTTTTT
- TRBD1 16 TRBJ1-2 TRBV19 CASKETGTELYYGYTF TGTGCCAGTAAAGAGACAGGGACAGAGCTTTACTATGGCTACACCTTC
- TRBD1 16 TRBJ1-2 TRBV7-9 CASRPRTGGLNYGYTF TGTGCCAGCAGGCCACGGACAGGGGGCTTGAACTATGGCTACACCTTC
- - 14 TRBJ1-5 TRBV19 CASRWDTRAQPQHF TGTGCCAGTAGGTGGGACACACGGGCGCAGCCCCAGCATTTT
- - 14 TRBJ1-2 TRBV3-1/TRBV3-2 CASSQSGAGYGYTF TGTGCCAGCAGCCAATCAGGGGCTGGCTATGGCTACACCTTC
- - 14 TRBJ1-1 TRBV18 CASSPLGANTEAFF TGTGCCAGCTCACCATTGGGGGCCAACACTGAAGCTTTCTTT
- TRBD1 15 TRBJ2-7 TRBV25-1 CASSELGTGDYEQYF TGTGCCAGCAGTGAGTTAGGGACAGGGGATTACGAGCAGTACTTC
- TRBD1 15 TRBJ2-2 TRBV7-2 CASSRDRLYTGELFF TGTGCCAGCAGCCGGGACAGATTATACACCGGGGAGCTGTTTTTT
- TRBD1 12 TRBJ2-7 TRBV5-6 CASSPGQGEQYF TGTGCCAGCAGCCCGGGACAGGGCGAGCAGTACTTC
- - 13 TRBJ1-1 TRBV14 CASSQEWGFGAFF TGTGCCAGCAGCCAAGAATGGGGCTTTGGGGCTTTCTTT
once - 15 TRBJ2-5 TRBV9 CASSGTGTSQETQYF TGTGCCAGCAGCGGAACCGGGACATCACAAGAGACCCAGTACTTC
- - 16 TRBJ2-6 TRBV7-9 CASSAKRNSGANVLTF TGTGCCAGCAGCGCAAAGCGTAACTCTGGGGCCAACGTCCTGACTTTC
- TRBD1 14 TRBJ1-1 TRBV2 CASTRQGGDTEAFF TGTGCCAGCACGCGACAGGGTGGGGACACTGAAGCTTTCTTT
- TRBD2 16 TRBJ2-7 TRBV6-1 CASSEVPAAGGYEQYF TGTGCCAGCAGTGAAGTCCCCGCGGCCGGGGGGTACGAGCAGTACTTC
- - 12 TRBJ1-1 TRBV4-3 CATSGSNTEAFF TGCGCAACCTCAGGGTCGAACACTGAAGCTTTCTTT
- TRBD1 15 TRBJ2-7 TRBV30 CAWSGKGQGTYEQYF TGTGCCTGGAGCGGTAAGGGACAGGGGACCTACGAGCAGTACTTC
- TRBD2 17 TRBJ2-5 TRBV18 CASSPYSAGHTQETQYF TGTGCCAGCTCACCCTACTCAGCGGGGCACACACAAGAGACCCAGTACTTC
- TRBD1 18 TRBJ1-3 TRBV5-1 CASSLGGTGDFSGNTIYF TGCGCCAGCAGCTTAGGAGGAACAGGGGACTTCTCTGGAAACACCATATATTTT
few TRBD1 13 TRBJ1-5 TRBV7-2 CASSQTGIQPQHF TGTGCCAGCAGCCAGACAGGGATCCAGCCCCAGCATTTT
few - 15 TRBJ2-2 TRBV7-8 CASSLGASSTGELFF TGTGCCAGCAGCTTAGGTGCCAGTTCAACCGGGGAGCTGTTTTTT
once - 12 TRBJ1-4 TRBV29-1 CSVAGLNEKLFF TGCAGCGTTGCTGGACTGAATGAAAAACTGTTTTTT
once - 14 TRBJ2-5 TRBV7-8 CASSYREGVETQYF TGTGCCAGCAGCTACAGGGAGGGCGTAGAGACCCAGTACTTC
- - 15 TRBJ1-5 TRBV4-1 CASSQAQGGDQPQHF TGTGCCAGCAGCCAAGCCCAAGGCGGGGATCAGCCCCAGCATTTT
- - 14 TRBJ1-2 TRBV6-6 CASRARGRNYGYTF TGTGCCAGCAGAGCCAGAGGGCGGAACTATGGCTACACCTTC
- TRBD1 14 TRBJ1-1 TRBV3-1/TRBV3-2 CASSRDREKTEAFF TGTGCCAGCAGCCGGGACAGGGAGAAGACTGAAGCTTTCTTT
- - 15 TRBJ1-4 TRBV19 CASSNSARANPQLFF TGTGCCAGTAGTAATTCCGCCAGGGCTAATCCCCAACTGTTTTTT
- - 13 TRBJ1-1 TRBV27 CARSGGGRAEAFF TGTGCCAGATCCGGTGGGGGGAGAGCTGAAGCTTTCTTT
once TRBD1 14 TRBJ1-2 TRBV7-2 CASSPNRDRAGYTF TGTGCCAGCAGCCCTAACCGCGACAGGGCTGGCTACACCTTC
- - 16 TRBJ1-1 TRBV29-1 CSVATTVLRTDTEAFF TGCAGCGTTGCGACGACAGTACTGAGAACTGACACTGAAGCTTTCTTT
- TRBD1 15 TRBJ2-7 TRBV7-2 CASSLAPGTAYEQYF TGTGCCAGCAGCTTAGCCCCCGGGACAGCCTACGAGCAGTACTTC
- - 16 TRBJ2-2 TRBV5-1 CASSLADYMGSGELFF TGCGCCAGCAGCTTGGCCGACTATATGGGGTCCGGGGAGCTGTTTTTT